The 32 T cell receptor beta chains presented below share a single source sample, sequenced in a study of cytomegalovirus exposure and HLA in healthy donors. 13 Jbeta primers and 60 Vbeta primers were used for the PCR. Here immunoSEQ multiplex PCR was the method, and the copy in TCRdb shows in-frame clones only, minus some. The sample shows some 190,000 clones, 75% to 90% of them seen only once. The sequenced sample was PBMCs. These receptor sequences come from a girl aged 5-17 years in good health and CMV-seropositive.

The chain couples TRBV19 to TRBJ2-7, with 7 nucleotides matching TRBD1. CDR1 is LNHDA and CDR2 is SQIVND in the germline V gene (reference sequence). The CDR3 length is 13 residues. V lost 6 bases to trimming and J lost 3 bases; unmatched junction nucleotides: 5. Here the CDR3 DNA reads TGTGCCAGTAGCACCCGGGACAGCTACGAGCAGTACTTC. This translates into CASSTRDSYEQYF. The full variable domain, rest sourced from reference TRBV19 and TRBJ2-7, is DGGITQSPKYLFRKEGQNVTLSCEQNLNHDAMYWYRQDPGQGLRLIYYSQIVNDFQKGDIAEGYSVSREKKESFPLTVTSAQKNPTAFYLCASSTRDSYEQYFGPGTRLTVT.

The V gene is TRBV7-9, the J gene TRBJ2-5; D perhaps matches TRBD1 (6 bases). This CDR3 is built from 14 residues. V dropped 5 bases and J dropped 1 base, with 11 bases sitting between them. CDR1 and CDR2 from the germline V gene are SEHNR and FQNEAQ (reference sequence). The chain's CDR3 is CASSPRTAQETQYF. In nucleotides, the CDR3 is TGTGCCAGCAGCCCCAGGACAGCCCAAGAGACCCAGTACTTC.

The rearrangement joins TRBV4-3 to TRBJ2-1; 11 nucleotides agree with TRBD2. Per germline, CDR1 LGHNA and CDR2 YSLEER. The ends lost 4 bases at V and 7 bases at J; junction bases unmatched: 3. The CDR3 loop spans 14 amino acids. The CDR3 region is CASSPGLAGNEQFF. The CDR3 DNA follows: TGCGCCAGCAGCCCCGGACTAGCGGGTAATGAGCAGTTCTTC.

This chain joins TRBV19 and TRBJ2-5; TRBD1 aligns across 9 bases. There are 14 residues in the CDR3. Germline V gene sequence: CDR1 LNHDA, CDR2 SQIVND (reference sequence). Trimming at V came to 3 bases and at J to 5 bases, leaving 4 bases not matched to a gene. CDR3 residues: CASSMGQGFETQYF. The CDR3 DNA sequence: TGTGCCAGTAGTATGGGACAGGGTTTTGAGACCCAGTACTTC.

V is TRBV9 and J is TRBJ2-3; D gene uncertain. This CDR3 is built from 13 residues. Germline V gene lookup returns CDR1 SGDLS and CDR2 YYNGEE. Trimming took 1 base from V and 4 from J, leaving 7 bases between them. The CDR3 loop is CASSVSVSDTQYF. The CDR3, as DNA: TGTGCCAGCAGCGTATCTGTGTCAGATACGCAGTATTTT.

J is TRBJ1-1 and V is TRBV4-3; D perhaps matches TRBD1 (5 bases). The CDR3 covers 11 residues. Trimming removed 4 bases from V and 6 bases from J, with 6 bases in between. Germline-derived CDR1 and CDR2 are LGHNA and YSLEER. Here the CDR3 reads CASSRGAEAFF. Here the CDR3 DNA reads TGCGCCAGCAGCCGGGGGGCTGAAGCTTTCTTT.

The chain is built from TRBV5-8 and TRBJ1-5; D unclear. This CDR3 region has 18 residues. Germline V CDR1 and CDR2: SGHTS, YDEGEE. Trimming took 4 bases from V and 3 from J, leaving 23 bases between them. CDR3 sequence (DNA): TGTGCCAGCAGCCTCTCCTTTAGGGTGCGGGAGAACAATCAGCCCCAGCATTTT. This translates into CASSLSFRVRENNQPQHF. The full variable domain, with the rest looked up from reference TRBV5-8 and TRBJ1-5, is EAGVTQSPTHLIKTRGQQATLRCSPISGHTSVYWYQQALGLGLQFLLWYDEGEERNRGNFPPRFSGRQFPNYSSELNVNALELEDSALYLCASSLSFRVRENNQPQHFGDGTRLSIL.

The CDR3 DNA reads TGTGCCAGCAGCTTGGCTGCTAGCGGGACCACAGATACGCAGTATTTT. Protein: CASSLAASGTTDTQYF. The chain uses TRBV5-4 and TRBJ2-3, with 9 positions matching TRBD2. The CDR3 covers 16 residues. Germline CDR1 and CDR2: SGHNT and YYREEE (reference sequence). The V segment lost 0 bases and the J segment 2 bases; nucleotides outside the gene matches: 4.

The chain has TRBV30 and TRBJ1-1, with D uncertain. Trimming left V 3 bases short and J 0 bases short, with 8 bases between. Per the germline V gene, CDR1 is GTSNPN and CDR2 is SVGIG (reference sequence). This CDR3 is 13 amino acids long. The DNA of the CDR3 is TGTGCCTGGAGCGGAGCGATGAACACTGAAGCTTTCTTT. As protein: CAWSGAMNTEAFF. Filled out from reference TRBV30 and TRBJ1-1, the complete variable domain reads SQTIHQWPATLVQPVGSPLSLECTVEGTSNPNLYWYRQAAGRGLQLLFYSVGIGQISSEVPQNLSASRPQDRQFILSSKKLLLSDSGFYLCAWSGAMNTEAFFGQGTRLTVV.

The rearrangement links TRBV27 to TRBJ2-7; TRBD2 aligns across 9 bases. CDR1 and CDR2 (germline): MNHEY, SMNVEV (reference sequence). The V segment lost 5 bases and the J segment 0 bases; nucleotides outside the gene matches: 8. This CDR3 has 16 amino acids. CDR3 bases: TGTGCCAGCAGTCCCCGGGGAGCGGGAGGCTCCTACGAGCAGTACTTC. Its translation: CASSPRGAGGSYEQYF.

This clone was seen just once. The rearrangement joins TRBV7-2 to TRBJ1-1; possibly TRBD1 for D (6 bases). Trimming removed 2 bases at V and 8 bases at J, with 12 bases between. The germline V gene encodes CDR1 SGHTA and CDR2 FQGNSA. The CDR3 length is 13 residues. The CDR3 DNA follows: TGTGCCAGCAGCTTATTCCAGGGGAGCGAAGCTTTCTTT. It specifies CASSLFQGSEAFF.

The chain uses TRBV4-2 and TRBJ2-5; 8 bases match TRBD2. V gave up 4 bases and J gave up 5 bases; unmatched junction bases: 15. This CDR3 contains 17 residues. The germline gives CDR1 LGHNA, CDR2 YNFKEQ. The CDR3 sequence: CASSPLSSLAVSETQYF. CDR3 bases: TGTGCCAGCAGCCCCCTTAGTTCACTAGCGGTATCCGAGACCCAGTACTTC.

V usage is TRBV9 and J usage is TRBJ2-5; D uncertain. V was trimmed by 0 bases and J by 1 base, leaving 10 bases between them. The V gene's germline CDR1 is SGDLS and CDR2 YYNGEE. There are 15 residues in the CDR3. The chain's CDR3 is CASSVELRFQETQYF. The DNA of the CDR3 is TGTGCCAGCAGCGTAGAGCTACGGTTCCAAGAGACCCAGTACTTC.

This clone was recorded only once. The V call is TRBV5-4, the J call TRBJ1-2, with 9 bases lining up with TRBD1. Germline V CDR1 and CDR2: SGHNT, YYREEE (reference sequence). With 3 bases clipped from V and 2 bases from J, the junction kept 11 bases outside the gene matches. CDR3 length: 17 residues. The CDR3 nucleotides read TGTGCCAGCAGCTGGTTCTTCCGGGACAGGGCAAACTATGGCTACACCTTC. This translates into CASSWFFRDRANYGYTF.

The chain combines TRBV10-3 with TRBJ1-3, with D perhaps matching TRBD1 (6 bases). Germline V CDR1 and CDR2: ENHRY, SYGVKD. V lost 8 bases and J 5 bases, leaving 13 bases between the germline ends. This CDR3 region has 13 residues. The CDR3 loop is CAIVRTERNTIYF. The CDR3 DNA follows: TGTGCCATCGTCCGGACAGAGCGAAACACCATATATTTT.

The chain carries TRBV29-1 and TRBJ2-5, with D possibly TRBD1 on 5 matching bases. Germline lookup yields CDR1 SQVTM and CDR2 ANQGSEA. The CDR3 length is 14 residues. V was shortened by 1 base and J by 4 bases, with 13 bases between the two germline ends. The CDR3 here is CSVEGREGVETQYF. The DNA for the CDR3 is TGCAGCGTTGAAGGCAGGGAAGGCGTAGAGACCCAGTACTTC.

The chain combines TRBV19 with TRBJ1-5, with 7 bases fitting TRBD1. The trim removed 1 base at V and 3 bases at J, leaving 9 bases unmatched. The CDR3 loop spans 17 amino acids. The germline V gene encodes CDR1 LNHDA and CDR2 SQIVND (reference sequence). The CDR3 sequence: CASSIVEGAVFNQPQHF. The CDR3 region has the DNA TGTGCCAGTAGTATAGTTGAGGGGGCCGTCTTCAATCAGCCCCAGCATTTT.

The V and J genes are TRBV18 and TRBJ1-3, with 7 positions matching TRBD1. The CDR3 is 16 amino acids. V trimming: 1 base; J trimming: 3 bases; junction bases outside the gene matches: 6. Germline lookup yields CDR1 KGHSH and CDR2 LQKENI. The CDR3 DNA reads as TGTGCCAGCTCACCACAGATAGGGGGCCATGGAAACACCATATATTTT. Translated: CASSPQIGGHGNTIYF.

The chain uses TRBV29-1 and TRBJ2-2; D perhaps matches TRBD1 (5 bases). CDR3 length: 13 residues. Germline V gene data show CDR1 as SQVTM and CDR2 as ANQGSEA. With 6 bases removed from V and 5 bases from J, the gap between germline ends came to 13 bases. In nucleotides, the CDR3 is TGCAGCGTAGGACAAGAACAAACCGGGGAGCTGTTTTTT. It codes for CSVGQEQTGELFF.

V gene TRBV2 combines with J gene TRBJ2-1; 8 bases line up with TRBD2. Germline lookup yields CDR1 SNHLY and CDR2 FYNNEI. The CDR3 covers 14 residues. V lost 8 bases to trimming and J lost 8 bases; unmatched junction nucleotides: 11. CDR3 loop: CASAGGGLVHEQFF. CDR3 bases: TGTGCCAGCGCGGGCGGGGGACTAGTCCATGAGCAGTTCTTC.

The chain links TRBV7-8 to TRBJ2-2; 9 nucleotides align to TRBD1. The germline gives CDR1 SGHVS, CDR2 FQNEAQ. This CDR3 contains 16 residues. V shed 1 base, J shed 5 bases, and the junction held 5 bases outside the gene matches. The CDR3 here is CASSLVGTGTTGELFF. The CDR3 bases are TGTGCCAGCAGCTTAGTGGGGACAGGGACAACCGGGGAGCTGTTTTTT.

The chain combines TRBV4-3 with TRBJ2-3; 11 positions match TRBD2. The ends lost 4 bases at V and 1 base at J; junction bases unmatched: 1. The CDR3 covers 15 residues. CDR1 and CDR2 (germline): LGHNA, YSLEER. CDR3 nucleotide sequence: TGCGCCAGCAGCCCACTAGCGGGAGGCACAGATACGCAGTATTTT. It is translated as CASSPLAGGTDTQYF.

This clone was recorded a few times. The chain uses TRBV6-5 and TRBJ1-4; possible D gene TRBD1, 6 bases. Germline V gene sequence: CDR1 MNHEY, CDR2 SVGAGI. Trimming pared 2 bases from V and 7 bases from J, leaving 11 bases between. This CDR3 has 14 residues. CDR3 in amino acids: CASSYMGASEKLFF. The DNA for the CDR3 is TGTGCCAGCAGTTACATGGGGGCAAGTGAAAAACTGTTTTTT.

CDR3 in amino acids: CASSFDRGSSYEQYF. DNA for the CDR3: TGTGCCAGCAGTTTCGACAGGGGAAGCTCCTACGAGCAGTACTTC. The rearrangement links TRBV5-4 to TRBJ2-7; 8 bases are shared with TRBD1. J lost 0 bases, V lost 5 bases, and 7 bases had no gene match. The CDR3 loop spans 15 amino acids. Germline V gene sequence: CDR1 SGHNT, CDR2 YYREEE (reference sequence). Full variable domain (outside the CDR3, taken from reference TRBV5-4 and TRBJ2-7): ETGVTQSPTHLIKTRGQQVTLRCSSQSGHNTVSWYQQALGQGPQFIFQYYREEENGRGNFPPRFSGLQFPNYSSELNVNALELDDSALYLCASSFDRGSSYEQYFGPGTRLTVT.

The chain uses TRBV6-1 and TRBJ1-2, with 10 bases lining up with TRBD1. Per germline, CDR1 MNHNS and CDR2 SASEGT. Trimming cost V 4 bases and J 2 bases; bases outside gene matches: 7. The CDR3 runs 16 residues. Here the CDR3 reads CASSGTGGFQNYGYTF. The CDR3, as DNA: TGTGCCAGCAGTGGGACAGGGGGGTTCCAAAACTATGGCTACACCTTC.

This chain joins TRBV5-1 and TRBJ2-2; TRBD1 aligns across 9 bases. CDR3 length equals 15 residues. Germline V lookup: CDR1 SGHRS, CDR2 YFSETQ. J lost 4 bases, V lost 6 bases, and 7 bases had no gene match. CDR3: CASNPGQGITGELFF. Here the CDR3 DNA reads TGCGCCAGCAACCCGGGACAGGGCATCACCGGGGAGCTGTTTTTT. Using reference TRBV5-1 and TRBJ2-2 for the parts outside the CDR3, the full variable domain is KAGVTQTPRYLIKTRGQQVTLSCSPISGHRSVSWYQQTPGQGLQFLFEYFSETQRNKGNFPGRFSGRQFSNSRSEMNVSTLELGDSALYLCASNPGQGITGELFFGEGSRLTVL.

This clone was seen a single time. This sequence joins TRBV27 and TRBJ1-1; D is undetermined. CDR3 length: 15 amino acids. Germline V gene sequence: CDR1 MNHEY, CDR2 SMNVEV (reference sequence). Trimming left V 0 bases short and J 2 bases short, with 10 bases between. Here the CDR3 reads CASSLSGLGNTEAFF. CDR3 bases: TGTGCCAGCAGTTTATCCGGACTGGGAAACACTGAAGCTTTCTTT.

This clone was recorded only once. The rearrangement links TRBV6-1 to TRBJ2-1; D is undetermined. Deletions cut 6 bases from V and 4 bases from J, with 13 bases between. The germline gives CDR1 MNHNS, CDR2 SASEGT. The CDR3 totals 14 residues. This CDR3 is CASRPARFYNEQFF. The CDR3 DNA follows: TGTGCCAGCAGGCCAGCGAGATTTTACAATGAGCAGTTCTTC.

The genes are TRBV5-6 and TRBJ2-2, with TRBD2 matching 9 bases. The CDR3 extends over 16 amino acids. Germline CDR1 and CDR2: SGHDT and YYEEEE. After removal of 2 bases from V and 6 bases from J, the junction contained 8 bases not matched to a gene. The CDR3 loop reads CASSLGLAGSPGELFF. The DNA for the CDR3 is TGTGCCAGCAGCTTAGGCCTAGCGGGGTCGCCCGGGGAGCTGTTTTTT.

The CDR3 loop is CASSYDGEGETQYF. CDR3 nucleotides: TGTGCCAGCAGTTACGATGGGGAGGGGGAGACCCAGTACTTC. The V and J genes are TRBV6-5 and TRBJ2-5, with 7 bases aligning to TRBD2. The CDR3 loop spans 14 amino acids. V gave up 2 bases and J gave up 5 bases; unmatched junction bases: 5. Germline V gene sequence: CDR1 MNHEY, CDR2 SVGAGI.

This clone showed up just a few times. In nucleotides, the CDR3 is TGTGCCAGTGGAAGAGGGACTCTCTCTGGAAACACCATATATTTT. Protein product: CASGRGTLSGNTIYF. This chain joins TRBV19 and TRBJ1-3, with D perhaps TRBD1 (5 bases). With 8 bases removed from V and 0 bases from J, the gap between germline ends came to 14 bases. Looked up from germline, CDR1 is LNHDA and CDR2 is SQIVND (reference sequence). The CDR3 spans 15 residues.

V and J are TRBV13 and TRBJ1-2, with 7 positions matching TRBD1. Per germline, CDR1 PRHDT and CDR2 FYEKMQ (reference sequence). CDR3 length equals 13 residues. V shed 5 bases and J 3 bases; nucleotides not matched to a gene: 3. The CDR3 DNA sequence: TGTGCCAGCAGCGCGGGACAGTACTATGGCTACACCTTC. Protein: CASSAGQYYGYTF.